These 25 T cell receptor beta chains share one sample of origin, sequenced in a study of blood T cell repertoires in COVID-19. Data came from immunoSEQ multiplex PCR; TCRdb stores just in-frame clones and leaves some out. The sample lists under 250,000 clones, 80% to 85% occurring once. Sequences were obtained from peripheral blood. The receptor source for this set is a woman aged 55-75 years with acute or convalescent COVID-19.

The V gene is TRBV9, the J gene TRBJ1-6, with 9 bases lining up with TRBD1. In germline, CDR1 is SGDLS, CDR2 YYNGEE. With 4 bases clipped from V and 9 bases from J, the junction kept 8 bases outside the gene matches. The CDR3 extends over 15 amino acids. CDR3 DNA: TGTGCCAGCAGCTCCACAGGGGGCGCGGGTTCACCCCTCCACTTT. Amino acids: CASSSTGGAGSPLHF.

The chain recombines TRBV12-5 with TRBJ2-1; 8 nucleotides align to TRBD1. This CDR3 spans 14 amino acids. Germline assignment: CDR1 LGHNT and CDR2 FRNRAP. V gave up 3 bases and J gave up 9 bases; unmatched junction bases: 7. The DNA of the CDR3 is TGTGCTAGTGGTTTCGGACAGGGAAGGTTTGAGCAGTTCTTC. Its protein is CASGFGQGRFEQFF.

V is TRBV7-2 and J is TRBJ1-2; tentatively, D is TRBD1 (6 bases). The V and J ends lost 3 bases and 5 bases respectively, with 13 bases between them. Germline V lookup: CDR1 SGHTA, CDR2 FQGNSA. The CDR3 has 14 amino acids. CDR3 sequence (DNA): TGTGCCAGCAGCTTTGGGGGCTCCTGGTATGGCTACACCTTC. The encoded protein is CASSFGGSWYGYTF.

The rearrangement links TRBV16 to TRBJ2-1, with D perhaps TRBD2 (6 bases). Germline-derived CDR1 and CDR2 are KGHSY and FQNENV. V shed 4 bases and J shed 8 bases, with 9 bases lying between them. The CDR3 spans 12 residues. The CDR3 is CASSLRRDEQFF. The CDR3 bases are TGTGCCAGCAGCCTCAGGAGGGATGAGCAGTTCTTC.

The gene calls are TRBV9 and TRBJ1-1, with a possible D match to TRBD1 (6 bases). The V end was cut by 0 bases, the J end by 2 bases, with 8 bases between. The CDR3 is made up of 14 amino acids. Germline V gene sequence: CDR1 SGDLS, CDR2 YYNGEE. The CDR3 is CASSVAGGNTEAFF. The CDR3 nucleotides are TGTGCCAGCAGCGTAGCTGGGGGCAACACTGAAGCTTTCTTT.

This chain joins TRBV6-6 and TRBJ2-5; maybe TRBD1 (6 bases). The CDR3 totals 13 residues. Germline CDR1 MNHNY, CDR2 SVGAGI (reference sequence). The germline V and J ends were trimmed by 6 bases and 4 bases, with 12 bases remaining between them. The CDR3 DNA is TGTGCCAGCAGGAACAGGGTGGGAGAGACCCAGTACTTC. This sequence encodes CASRNRVGETQYF.

V is TRBV3-1 (or the pseudogene TRBV3-2) and J is TRBJ2-2; 9 bases match TRBD1. Germline lookup yields CDR1 LGHDT and CDR2 YNNKEL (reference sequence). V lost 3 bases, J lost 1 base, and 6 bases stayed unmatched. The CDR3 spans 17 residues. The CDR3 region has the DNA TGTGCCAGCAGCCAGACCGGGACAGGGTGGAACACCGGGGAGCTGTTTTTT. Its translation is CASSQTGTGWNTGELFF.

This clone came up once. DNA for the CDR3: TGTGCCAGCAGCCCCCAGTATGGCCAGCCCCAGCATTTT. Encoded protein: CASSPQYGQPQHF. The V and J genes are TRBV5-5 and TRBJ1-5; unclear D gene. Per the germline V gene, CDR1 is SGHKS and CDR2 is YYEKEE (reference sequence). The CDR3 is 13 amino acids. V lost 4 bases and J lost 7, with 12 bases in between.

The J gene is TRBJ1-2, the V gene TRBV2, with 8 nucleotides matching TRBD1. CDR1 and CDR2 (germline): SNHLY, FYNNEI. This CDR3 region has 15 residues. Trimming took 5 bases from V and 0 from J; bases not matched to a gene: 5. CDR3: CASSNGQGTNYGYTF. Here the CDR3 DNA reads TGTGCCAGCAGTAATGGACAGGGCACTAACTATGGCTACACCTTC. The full variable domain, its missing parts supplied by reference TRBV2 and TRBJ1-2, is EPEVTQTPSHQVTQMGQEVILRCVPISNHLYFYWYRQILGQKVEFLVSFYNNEISEKSEIFDDQFSVERPDGSNFTLKIRSTKLEDSAMYFCASSNGQGTNYGYTFGSGTRLTVV.

The chain uses TRBV7-9 and TRBJ1-1; 10 bases align to TRBD1. Germline V gene sequence: CDR1 SEHNR, CDR2 FQNEAQ (reference sequence). This CDR3 region has 15 residues. V shed 5 bases, J shed 5 bases, and the junction held 8 bases outside the gene matches. The CDR3 loop is CASSDDRGRRTEAFF. For the CDR3, the DNA is TGTGCCAGCAGCGACGACAGGGGGCGAAGGACTGAAGCTTTCTTT.

This chain joins TRBV6-5 and TRBJ2-1; D possibly corresponds to TRBD2 (6 bases). The CDR3 has 15 residues. V was cut by 10 bases and J by 3 bases, with 19 bases left in between. The germline V gene has CDR1 MNHEY and CDR2 SVGAGI. DNA of the CDR3: TGTGCCACCCGAGGAGGGGTACAGATCTACAATGAGCAGTTCTTC. The encoded protein is CATRGGVQIYNEQFF.

V gene TRBV7-9 combines with J gene TRBJ2-2, with a tentative D call TRBD2 (6 bases). Germline V gives CDR1 SEHNR, CDR2 FQNEAQ (reference sequence). The CDR3 totals 16 residues. V was clipped by 2 bases and J by 4 bases, with 14 bases between them. Written as DNA, the CDR3 is TGTGCCAGCAGCTTAATCGCGGGACTTTCCACCGGGGAGCTGTTTTTT. It specifies CASSLIAGLSTGELFF.

This chain joins TRBV5-1 and TRBJ2-5; 14 bases are a match to TRBD2. Per the germline V gene, CDR1 is SGHRS and CDR2 is YFSETQ. The V and J ends lost 4 bases and 3 bases, in that order; junction bases with no gene match: 2. The CDR3 runs to 15 residues. In DNA form, the CDR3 reads TGCGCCAGCAGCCTGACTAGCGGGGGGGAAGAGACCCAGTACTTC. It translates to CASSLTSGGEETQYF.

The gene calls are TRBV11-2 and TRBJ1-2, with D tentatively TRBD1 (5 bases). Trimming took 0 bases from V and 2 from J, leaving 16 bases between them. Germline lookup yields CDR1 SGHAT and CDR2 FQNNGV. The CDR3 is made up of 17 amino acids. CDR3 sequence reads: CASSLDDIGGTNYGYTF. In DNA form, the CDR3 reads TGTGCCAGCAGCTTAGACGATATAGGAGGGACGAACTATGGCTACACCTTC.

This chain connects TRBV6-5 to TRBJ1-6, with no clear D. This CDR3 comprises 12 residues. Trimming removed 7 bases from V and 10 bases from J, with 11 bases in between. Germline CDR1 MNHEY, CDR2 SVGAGI. CDR3 sequence reads: CASMEPGSPLHF. The DNA for the CDR3 is TGTGCCAGCATGGAGCCCGGCTCACCCCTCCACTTT.

The CDR3 DNA reads TGTGCCAGCATGGGACAACTAAACTATGGCTACACCTTC. It is translated as CASMGQLNYGYTF. The rearrangement links TRBV2 to TRBJ1-2; D may be TRBD1 (6 bases). Trimming pared 7 bases from V and 2 bases from J, leaving 11 bases between. CDR3 length equals 13 residues. CDR1 and CDR2 (germline): SNHLY, FYNNEI.

V is TRBV9 and J is TRBJ2-2; D unclear. This CDR3 has 16 amino acids. V was trimmed by 0 bases and J by 0 bases, leaving 9 bases between them. The V gene's germline CDR1 is SGDLS and CDR2 YYNGEE. The CDR3 DNA reads TGTGCCAGCAGCGTAGCTGTTAGCCCGAACACCGGGGAGCTGTTTTTT. This translates into CASSVAVSPNTGELFF.

The chain uses TRBV25-1 and TRBJ1-6, with a possible D match to TRBD1 (6 bases). CDR1 is MGHDK, CDR2 SYGVNS, per germline. V dropped 5 bases and J dropped 13 bases, with 15 bases sitting between them. This CDR3 comprises 13 residues. The CDR3 region is CASSKDSANPLHF. The CDR3 DNA reads TGTGCCAGCAGTAAGGACAGCGCGAATCCCCTCCACTTT.

This chain connects TRBV7-8 to TRBJ2-5; 8 bases map to TRBD1. Trimming took 5 bases from V and 2 from J; bases not matched to a gene: 7. The CDR3 loop spans 15 amino acids. CDR1 is SGHVS and CDR2 is FQNEAQ in the germline V gene. CDR3 residues: CASSAQGQGQETQYF. The CDR3 region has the DNA TGTGCCAGCAGCGCCCAAGGACAGGGACAAGAGACCCAGTACTTC.

V usage is TRBV19 and J usage is TRBJ1-2; D gene unclear. Per the germline V gene, CDR1 is LNHDA and CDR2 is SQIVND (reference sequence). The V end was cut by 2 bases, the J end by 2 bases, with 12 bases between. The CDR3 runs to 15 residues. The CDR3 DNA reads TGTGCCAGTAGTATATCAATTACTGAGAACTATGGCTACACCTTC. Its translation is CASSISITENYGYTF.

The V and J genes are TRBV13 and TRBJ1-5; D remains unclear. Germline-derived CDR1 and CDR2 are PRHDT and FYEKMQ (reference sequence). V shed 4 bases and J shed 4 bases, with 17 bases lying between them. The CDR3 has 16 amino acids. CDR3 nucleotide sequence: TGTGCCAGCAGCTCCGGACCGGGAAAGCAAAATCAGCCCCAGCATTTT. Its protein is CASSSGPGKQNQPQHF.

V gene TRBV28 combines with J gene TRBJ1-2; tentative D call: TRBD1 (6 bases). V was trimmed by 3 bases and J by 2 bases, leaving 13 bases between them. Germline V gene sequence: CDR1 MDHEN, CDR2 SYDVKM. The CDR3 consists of 15 residues. The CDR3 DNA reads TGTGCCAGCAGTTTCCAGGGGATCAAGAACTATGGCTACACCTTC. It codes for CASSFQGIKNYGYTF.

J is TRBJ1-5 and V is TRBV7-2; the D gene is possibly TRBD1 (5 bases). V was trimmed by 5 bases and J by 11 bases, leaving 16 bases between them. This CDR3 has 13 amino acids. CDR1 SGHTA and CDR2 FQGNSA come from the germline V gene. The CDR3 is CASSPRQIGAQHF. The CDR3 DNA sequence: TGTGCCAGCAGCCCGCGACAGATAGGGGCCCAGCATTTT.

Points on this clone: The germline gene is not matched at one end of the junction; a read error may be the cause. This chain uses TRBV7-7 with TRBJ1-3; D not resolved. The CDR3 extends over 15 amino acids. Germline V gene lookup returns CDR1 SSHAT and CDR2 FNYEAQ (reference sequence). The CDR3 region has the DNA TGTGCTAGCAGCTCCAGAGGTGGGTCTGGAAACACCATATATTTT. Its protein product is CASSSRGGSGNTIYF. The whole variable domain, filled in from reference TRBV7-7 and TRBJ1-3, reads GAGVSQSPRYKVTKRGQDVTLRCDPISSHATLYWYQQALGQGPEFLTYFNYEAQPDKSGLPSDRFSAERPEGSISTLTIQRTEQRDSAMYRCASSSRGGSGNTIYFGEGSWLTVV.

The rearrangement uses TRBV19 and TRBJ1-2, with D unresolved. The germline V gene has CDR1 LNHDA and CDR2 SQIVND (reference sequence). The CDR3 sequence is 11 residues long. With 5 bases removed from V and 5 bases from J, the gap between germline ends came to 6 bases. The CDR3 spells CASSAEYGYTF. CDR3 DNA sequence: TGTGCCAGTAGTGCGGAGTATGGCTACACCTTC.